The 5 T cell receptor beta chains listed next were all sequenced from one sample in a study of tissue T cells after allogeneic stem cell transplantation. The protocol was immunoSEQ multiplex PCR, while the TCRdb copy is restricted to in-frame clones and leaves out a portion. Found here are 6,800 or so clones, around 68% of them singletons; the top ten hold roughly 0.83%. The sequenced material came from blood. These receptors were taken from a female BALB/c mouse in good health. The strain's MHC: H2-d.

The table lists this clone with a count of one. Mouse names are used for the genes. Coverage ceases 1 residue before the CDR3 finishes, and the germline J gene fills in the end. V and J are TRBV13-2 and TRBJ2-1; D possibly corresponds to TRBD2 (7 bases). Deletions cut 2 bases from V and 4 bases from J, with 10 bases between. The CDR3 is 14 residues long. CDR1 is NNHNN, CDR2 SYGAGS, per germline (reference sequence). Partial CDR3 DNA: TGTGCCAGCGGTGAGCTGGGGGCTTATGCTGAGCAGTTC. Translated, it gives CASGELGAYAEQF. The entire CDR3 reads CASGELGAYAEQFF.

On this clone itself: The genes are named according to mouse. The sequenced fragment ends 1 residue before the CDR3 boundary, so the rest is inferred from the germline J gene. The V call is TRBV13-2, the J call TRBJ2-2; a possible D gene is TRBD1 (6 bases). This CDR3 has 15 amino acids. V dropped 6 bases and J dropped 0 bases, with 12 bases sitting between them. Germline V gene sequence: CDR1 NNHNN, CDR2 SYGAGS (reference sequence). Partial CDR3 DNA: TGTGCCAGCGTTACAGGGAAAGCAAACACCGGGCAGCTCTAC. Its protein product is CASVTGKANTGQLY. The full CDR3 protein is CASVTGKANTGQLYF.

Turning to this clone: Gene and germline names: mouse. The read terminates 1 residue before the CDR3 end, so the remaining end is supplied by the germline J gene. The rearrangement joins TRBV5 to TRBJ2-4; D gene ambiguous. V lost 0 bases to trimming and J lost 7 bases, with 5 bases between them. The CDR3 covers 12 residues. Germline-derived CDR1 and CDR2 are LGHNA and YNLKQL (reference sequence). The DNA read from the CDR3 is TGTGCCAGCAGCCAAGATTGGGACACCTTGTAC. Protein product: CASSQDWDTLY. The CDR3 as a whole reads CASSQDWDTLYF.

With regard to this clone: Germline and genes: mouse. The CDR3 end falls 1 residue outside the read, so it is completed with the germline J gene. The chain is built from TRBV1 and TRBJ2-1; 10 nucleotides match TRBD2. J gave up 0 bases and V 2 bases, and 1 base lay outside the gene matches. The CDR3 is 16 residues long. Germline CDR1 NSQYPW, CDR2 LRSPGD (reference sequence). The CDR3 here is CTCSAHWGGNYAEQFF. The sequenced CDR3 bases are TGCACCTGCAGTGCACACTGGGGGGGTAACTATGCTGAGCAGTTC.

Of note for this clone: Gene names denote mouse genes. The missing CDR3 end, 1 residue past where the read stops, is filled in from the germline J gene. The V call is TRBV2, the J call TRBJ2-3; 9 bases align to TRBD1. The CDR3 length is 16 residues. The V and J ends lost 3 bases and 1 base, in that order; junction bases with no gene match: 5. CDR1 and CDR2 from the germline V gene are LGHNA and YSYQKL. The chain's CDR3 is CASSQPGQGGAETLYF. The CDR3 DNA, read in part, is TGTGCCAGCAGCCAGCCGGGACAGGGTGGTGCAGAAACGCTGTAT.